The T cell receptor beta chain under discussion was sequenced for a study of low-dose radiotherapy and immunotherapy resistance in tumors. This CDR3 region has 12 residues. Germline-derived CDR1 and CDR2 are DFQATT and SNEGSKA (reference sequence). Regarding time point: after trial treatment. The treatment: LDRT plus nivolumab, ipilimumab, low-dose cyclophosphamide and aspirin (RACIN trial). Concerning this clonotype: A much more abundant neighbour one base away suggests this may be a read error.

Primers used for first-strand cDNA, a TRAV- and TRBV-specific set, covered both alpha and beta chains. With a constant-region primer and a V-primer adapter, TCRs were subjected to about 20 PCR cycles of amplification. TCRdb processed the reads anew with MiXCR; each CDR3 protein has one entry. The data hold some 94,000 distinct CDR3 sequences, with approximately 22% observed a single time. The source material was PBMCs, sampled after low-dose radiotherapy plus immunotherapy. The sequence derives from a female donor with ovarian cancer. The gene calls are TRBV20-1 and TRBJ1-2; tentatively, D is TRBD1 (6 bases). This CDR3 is CSAGAGAHGHTF. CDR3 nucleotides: TGCAGTGCTGGCGCGGGGGCGCATGGCCACACCTTC.